One TCR beta chain is described in this entry. Its antigen is unidentified. Other DNA sequences in this specimen translate into the identical CDR3. CD8 cells classed as naive were CD45RO-negative and positively selected for CCR7, excluding terminally differentiated effector memory CD45RA+ cells. All participating donors were Caucasian adults from Nashville, Tennessee. The authors ran the assay at deep level. TCRdb keeps only in-frame clones here, not all; method: immunoSEQ multiplex PCR. In the table there are about 2 million clones, over 85% of which are singletons. The data were taken from a study of shared clonotypes between healthy human individuals. Study at large: For every donor, three CD4 naive, three CD4 memory, two CD8 naive and one CD8 memory plates were used. Whole-study results and caveats: Clonotypes that were shared across four donors made up approximately 5% of naive CD4 clonotypes.

Trimming removed 1 base from V and 3 bases from J, with 10 bases in between. The CDR3 is 14 amino acids. CDR1 and CDR2 from the germline V gene are SGHAT and FQNNGV. Input material: naive CD8+ T cells sorted from blood. The chain recombines TRBV11-2 with TRBJ2-7; the D gene is possibly TRBD1 (6 bases). This clonotype originated in a man between 18 and 35 years old in good health. The CDR3 sequence is CASSLVGQGYEQYF. The CDR3 bases are TGTGCCAGCAGCTTAGTGGGACAAGGCTACGAGCAGTACTTC. Together with reference TRBV11-2 and TRBJ2-7, the CDR3 gives the full variable domain: EAGVAQSPRYKIIEKRQSVAFWCNPISGHATLYWYQQILGQGPKLLIQFQNNGVVDDSQLPKDRFSAERLKGVDSTLKIQPAKLEDSAVYLCASSLVGQGYEQYFGPGTRLTVT.